Listed below are T cell receptor beta chains from one sample, sequenced in a study of cytomegalovirus exposure and HLA in healthy donors. TCRdb's table, derived via immunoSEQ multiplex PCR, lists solely in-frame clones and lacks some. The table records about 170,000 clones, over 75% of them present only once. The sample consisted of PBMCs. These receptors originate from a woman between 50 and 59 years old in good health and CMV-seropositive. Both conserved end residues are part of each CDR3.

v_call cdr3_aa
TRBV29-1 CSVELSPGELFF
TRBV6-5 CASSSGRGKNIQYF
TRBV15 CATSRAQDILNTEAFF
TRBV5-1 CASSRSSGVLSYNEQFF
TRBV19 CASSIGTGDQPQHF
TRBV7-2 CASSLSSGTENWGYTF
TRBV4-3 CASTPGSSFGEQFF
TRBV7-9 CASSHGLRYEQYF
TRBV9 CASSARQGTDTQYF
TRBV18 CASSPIGTSGYNEQFF
TRBV5-6 CASSPRGVDRTAFF
TRBV28 CASSFEQGALHEQYF
TRBV30 CAWSVLPGLAGYTGELFF
TRBV7-2 CASSSRAGAGTGELFF
TRBV5-1 CASSLSGGEYEQYF
TRBV9 CASSATGLLNSPLHF
TRBV7-6 CASSLGLAGYNEQFF
TRBV9 CASSPGTSGRMKYF
TRBV7-9 CASSLSGFGRETQYF
TRBV28 CASEMVGNQPQHF
TRBV7-2 CASREGPSNYGYTF
TRBV5-1 CASSLGATNEKLFF
TRBV5-6 CASSLKIGSEKLFF
TRBV6-7 CARTSAVTSFYGYTF
TRBV19 CASSSQTGVGGYTF
TRBV5-1 CASSPIPGSGSETQYF
TRBV4-3 CASSQRQGGDQPQHF
TRBV19 CASSRGRYEQYF
TRBV6-6 CASSPKSRYNQPQHF
TRBV7-9 CASSSQEYF
TRBV21-1 CASSPPDRGPMNTEAFF
TRBV7-3 CASSPYAAQGNEQFF
TRBV7-9 CASSFAYSTGGPEAFF
TRBV2 CASAKGGTTNEKLFF
TRBV14 CASSQVGGNEQFF
TRBV19 CASSTPGWITEAFF
TRBV9 CASSGERTGGYGYTF
TRBV6-6 CASSSPLDRAWDGYTF
TRBV6-6 CASSRGLSGANVLTF
TRBV7-2 CASSLAQPGNNSPLHF
TRBV7-9 CASSFQAGRRETQYF